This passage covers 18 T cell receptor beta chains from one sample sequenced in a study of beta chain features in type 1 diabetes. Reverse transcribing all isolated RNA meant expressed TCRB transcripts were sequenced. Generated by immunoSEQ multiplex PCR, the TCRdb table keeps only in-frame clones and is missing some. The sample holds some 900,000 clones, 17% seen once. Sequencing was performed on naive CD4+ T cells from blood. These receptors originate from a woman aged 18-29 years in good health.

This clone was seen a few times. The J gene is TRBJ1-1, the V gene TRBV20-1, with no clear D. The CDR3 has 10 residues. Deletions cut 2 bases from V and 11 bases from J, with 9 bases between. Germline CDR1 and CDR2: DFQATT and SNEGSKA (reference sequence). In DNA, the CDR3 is TGCAGTGCTAGAACCGTTGGGGCTTTCTTT. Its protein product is CSARTVGAFF.

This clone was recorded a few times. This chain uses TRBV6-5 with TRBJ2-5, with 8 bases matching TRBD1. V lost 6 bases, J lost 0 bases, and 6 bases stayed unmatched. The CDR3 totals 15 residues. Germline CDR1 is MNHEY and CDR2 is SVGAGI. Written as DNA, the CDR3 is TGTGCCAGCAGAGACAGGGGTAGTAACCAAGAGACCCAGTACTTC. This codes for CASRDRGSNQETQYF.

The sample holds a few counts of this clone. CDR3 residues: CASSLQGAIYEQYF. The CDR3 nucleotides are TGTGCCAGCAGCTTACAGGGGGCTATCTACGAGCAGTACTTC. The chain recombines TRBV11-2 with TRBJ2-7; TRBD1 matches 8 bases. There are 14 residues in the CDR3. Germline CDR1 is SGHAT and CDR2 is FQNNGV. Losses at the gene ends were 2 bases for V and 3 bases for J; bases not matched to a gene: 3.

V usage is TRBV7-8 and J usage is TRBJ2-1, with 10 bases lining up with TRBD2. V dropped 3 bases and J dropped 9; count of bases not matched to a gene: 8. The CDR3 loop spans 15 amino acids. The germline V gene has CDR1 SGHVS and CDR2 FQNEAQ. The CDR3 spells CASSFSQAGGGEQFF. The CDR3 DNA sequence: TGTGCCAGCAGCTTCTCGCAAGCGGGAGGGGGTGAGCAGTTCTTC.

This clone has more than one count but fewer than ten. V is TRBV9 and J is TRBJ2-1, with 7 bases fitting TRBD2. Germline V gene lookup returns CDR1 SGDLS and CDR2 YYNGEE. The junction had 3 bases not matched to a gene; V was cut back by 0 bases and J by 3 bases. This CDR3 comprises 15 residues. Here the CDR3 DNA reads TGTGCCAGCAGCGTAGCGGGAGGTCACTACAATGAGCAGTTCTTC. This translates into CASSVAGGHYNEQFF. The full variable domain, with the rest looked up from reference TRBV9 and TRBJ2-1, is DSGVTQTPKHLITATGQRVTLRCSPRSGDLSVYWYQQSLDQGLQFLIQYYNGEERAKGNILERFSAQQFPDLHSELNLSSLELGDSALYFCASSVAGGHYNEQFFGPGTRLTVL.

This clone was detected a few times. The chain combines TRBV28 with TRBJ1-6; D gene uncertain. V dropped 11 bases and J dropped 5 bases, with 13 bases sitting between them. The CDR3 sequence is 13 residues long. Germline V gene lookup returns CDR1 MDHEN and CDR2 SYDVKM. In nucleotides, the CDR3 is TGTGCCTCGGCCTTACCCCATAATTCACCCCTCCACTTT. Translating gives CASALPHNSPLHF. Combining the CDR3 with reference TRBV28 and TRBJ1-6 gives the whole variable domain DVKVTQSSRYLVKRTGEKVFLECVQDMDHENMFWYRQDPGLGLRLIYFSYDVKMKEKGDIPEGYSVSREKKERFSLILESASTNQTSMYLCASALPHNSPLHFGNGTRLTVT.

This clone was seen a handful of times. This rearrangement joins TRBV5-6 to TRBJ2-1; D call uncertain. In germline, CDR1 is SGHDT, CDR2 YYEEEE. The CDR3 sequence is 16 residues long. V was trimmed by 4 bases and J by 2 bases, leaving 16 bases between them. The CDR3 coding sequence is TGTGCCAGCAGCCTGGAATGGGCGCCCACCTACAATGAGCAGTTCTTC. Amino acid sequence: CASSLEWAPTYNEQFF.

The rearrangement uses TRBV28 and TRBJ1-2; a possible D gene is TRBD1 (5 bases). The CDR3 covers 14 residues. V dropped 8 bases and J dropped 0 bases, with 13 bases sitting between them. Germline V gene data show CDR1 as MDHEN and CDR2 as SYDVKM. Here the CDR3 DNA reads TGTGCCAGCGGGACGGGAGCTGCTAACTATGGCTACACCTTC. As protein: CASGTGAANYGYTF.

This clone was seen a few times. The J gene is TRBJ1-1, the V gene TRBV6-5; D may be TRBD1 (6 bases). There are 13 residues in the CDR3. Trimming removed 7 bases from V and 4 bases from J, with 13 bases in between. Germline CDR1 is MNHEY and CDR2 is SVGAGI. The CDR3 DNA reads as TGTGCCAGCACCAACCAGGGGACCACTGAAGCTTTCTTT. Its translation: CASTNQGTTEAFF.

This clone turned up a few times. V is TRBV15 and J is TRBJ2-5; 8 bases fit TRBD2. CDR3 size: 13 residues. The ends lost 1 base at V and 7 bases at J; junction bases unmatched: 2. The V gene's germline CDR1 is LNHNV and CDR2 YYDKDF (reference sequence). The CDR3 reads CATSRVSGRTQYF. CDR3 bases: TGTGCCACCAGCAGAGTAAGCGGGAGGACCCAGTACTTC.

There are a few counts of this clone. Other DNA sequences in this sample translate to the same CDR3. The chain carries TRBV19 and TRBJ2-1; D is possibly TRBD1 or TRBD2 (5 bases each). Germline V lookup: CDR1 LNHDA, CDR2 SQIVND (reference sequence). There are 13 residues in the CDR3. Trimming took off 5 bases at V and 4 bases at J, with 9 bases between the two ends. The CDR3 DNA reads TGTGCCAGTAGTTCGGGGCCATACAATGAGCAGTTCTTC. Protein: CASSSGPYNEQFF.

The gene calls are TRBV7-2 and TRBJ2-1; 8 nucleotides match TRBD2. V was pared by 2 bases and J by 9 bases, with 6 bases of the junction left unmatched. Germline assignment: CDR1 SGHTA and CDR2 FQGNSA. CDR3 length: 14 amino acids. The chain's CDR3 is CASSLSGGPAEQFF. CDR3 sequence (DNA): TGTGCCAGCAGCTTATCGGGAGGGCCGGCTGAGCAGTTCTTC.

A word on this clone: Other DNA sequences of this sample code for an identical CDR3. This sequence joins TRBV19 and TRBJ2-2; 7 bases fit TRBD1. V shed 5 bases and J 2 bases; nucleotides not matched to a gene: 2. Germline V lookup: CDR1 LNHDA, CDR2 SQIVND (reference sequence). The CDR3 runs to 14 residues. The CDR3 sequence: CASSRQGNTGELFF. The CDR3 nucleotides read TGTGCCAGTAGTCGACAGGGAAACACCGGGGAGCTGTTTTTT.

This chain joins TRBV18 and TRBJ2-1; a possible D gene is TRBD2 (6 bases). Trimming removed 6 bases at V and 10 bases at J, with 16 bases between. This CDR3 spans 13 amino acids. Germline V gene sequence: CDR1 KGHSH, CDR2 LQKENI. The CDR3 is CASSPGLPVEQFF. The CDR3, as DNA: TGTGCCAGCTCTCCCGGACTACCTGTGGAGCAGTTCTTC.

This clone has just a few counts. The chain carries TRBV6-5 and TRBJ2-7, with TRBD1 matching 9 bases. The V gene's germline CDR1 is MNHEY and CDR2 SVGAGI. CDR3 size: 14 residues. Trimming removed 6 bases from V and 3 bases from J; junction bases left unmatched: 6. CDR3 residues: CASSTTGGFYEQYF. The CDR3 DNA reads TGTGCCAGCAGCACGACAGGGGGTTTCTACGAGCAGTACTTC.

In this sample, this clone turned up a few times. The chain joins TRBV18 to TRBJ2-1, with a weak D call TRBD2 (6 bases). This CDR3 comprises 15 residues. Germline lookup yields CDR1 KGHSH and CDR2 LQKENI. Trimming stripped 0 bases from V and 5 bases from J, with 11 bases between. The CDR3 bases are TGTGCCAGCTCACCACCGGGACTTAGCCACAATGAGCAGTTCTTC. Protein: CASSPPGLSHNEQFF.

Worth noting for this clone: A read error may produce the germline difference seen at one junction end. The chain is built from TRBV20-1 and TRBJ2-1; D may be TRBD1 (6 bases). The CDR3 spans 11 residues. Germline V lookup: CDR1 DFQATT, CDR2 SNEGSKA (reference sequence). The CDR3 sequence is CSASEGDSRLF. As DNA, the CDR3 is TGCAGTGCTAGCGAGGGGGATAGTCGGCTCTTC.

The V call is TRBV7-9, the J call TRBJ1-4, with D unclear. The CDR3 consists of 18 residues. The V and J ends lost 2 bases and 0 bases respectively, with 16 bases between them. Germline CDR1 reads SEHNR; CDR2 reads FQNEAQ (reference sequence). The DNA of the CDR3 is TGTGCCAGCAGCTTAAAGACCCGGACGGGTTCAACTAATGAAAAACTGTTTTTT. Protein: CASSLKTRTGSTNEKLFF.